A selection of T cell receptor beta chains follows, all from one sample in a study of beta chain features in type 1 diabetes. Assay used: immunoSEQ multiplex PCR; TCRdb lists only in-frame clones, some missing. The table records 250,000 or so clones, 68% of them present only once. The sequencing sample was made of naive CD4+ T cells from blood. These receptor sequences come from a man aged 25 to 45 in good health. Each CDR3 is given with its conserved first and last residue. The listing skips clone size in some rows; elsewhere it reads once, few, many or a size class.

J | size | V | CDR3
TRBJ1-1 | . | TRBV9 | CASSLRAGDTEAFF
TRBJ1-5 | once | TRBV29-1 | CSVRGQGADQPQHF
TRBJ2-5 | . | TRBV28 | CASRPPGQGAEETQYF
TRBJ2-1 | . | TRBV30 | CAWSVSIGYNEQFF
TRBJ2-7 | few | TRBV25-1 | CASRAGRGEQYF
TRBJ1-4 | . | TRBV7-9 | CASSLTGVEKLFF
TRBJ2-5 | . | TRBV25-1 | CASSGTGQETQYF
TRBJ2-1 | . | TRBV7-9 | CASSHEGSPHGEQFF
TRBJ2-1 | few | TRBV11-2 | CASSLGSNYNEQFF
TRBJ2-7 | once | TRBV9 | CASSLSTGGPVREQYF
TRBJ2-5 | . | TRBV13 | CASSLAMGQSQETQYF
TRBJ2-7 | few | TRBV9 | CASSVELAGVGEQYF
TRBJ1-2 | . | TRBV10-3 | CAIGDREPSGYTF
TRBJ2-1 | few | TRBV30 | CAWSVLDRGDEQFF
TRBJ1-1 | few | TRBV25-1 | CASSEQSNTEAFF
TRBJ2-3 | once | TRBV2 | CASSMLAGSTDTQYF
TRBJ1-1 | . | TRBV11-2 | CASSLWPRTEAFF
TRBJ2-3 | few | TRBV5-1 | CASSLQSDTDTQYF
TRBJ2-5 | few | TRBV30 | CAWSESQETQYF
TRBJ2-4 | . | TRBV7-2 | CASSLDRSPAKNIQYF
TRBJ2-3 | . | TRBV9 | CASSVGGTGTDTQYF
TRBJ2-1 | . | TRBV13 | CASSPGAGPLYNEQFF
TRBJ2-7 | few | TRBV30 | CAWNNFGPIYEQYF
TRBJ2-1 | . | TRBV9 | CASSVRDGDEQFF
TRBJ2-5 | few | TRBV5-4 | CASSSLQTQYF
TRBJ2-5 | . | TRBV10-3 | CAISVGQGELEETQYF
TRBJ2-6 | . | TRBV9 | CASSVPGSGANVLTF
TRBJ2-1 | . | TRBV30 | CAWSEGLAGHEQFF
TRBJ2-1 | . | TRBV5-4 | CASSSVYNEQFF
TRBJ1-6 | . | TRBV30 | CAWSSGTGWNSPLHF
TRBJ1-5 | once | TRBV9 | CASSPGDRGGNNQPQHF
TRBJ2-1 | . | TRBV2 | CASIQSTGGYNEQFF
TRBJ2-7 | . | TRBV11-2 | CASSPLRAYEQYF
TRBJ2-1 | . | TRBV30 | CAWIPDRYNEQFF
TRBJ2-5 | . | TRBV11-2 | CASSLVEGNQETQYF
TRBJ2-5 | . | TRBV5-4 | CASSPFSAATVAQYF
TRBJ2-7 | . | TRBV7-2 | CASSLAWRYEQYF
TRBJ2-5 | once | TRBV25-1 | CAATSTLQETQYF
TRBJ2-1 | . | TRBV30 | CAWSRTTSYNEQFF
TRBJ2-7 | . | TRBV4-2 | CASSQGEGQAYEQYF
TRBJ2-1 | . | TRBV25-1 | CASSEISIGSGYNEQFF
TRBJ1-2 | . | TRBV20-1 | CSASDNYGYTF
TRBJ2-2 | . | TRBV11-2 | CASSQAGELFF
TRBJ1-1 | . | TRBV5-1 | CASSLAVGMNTEAFF
TRBJ2-5 | . | TRBV29-1 | CSVDAGIGETQYF
TRBJ2-1 | few | TRBV30 | CAWIQTRVVF